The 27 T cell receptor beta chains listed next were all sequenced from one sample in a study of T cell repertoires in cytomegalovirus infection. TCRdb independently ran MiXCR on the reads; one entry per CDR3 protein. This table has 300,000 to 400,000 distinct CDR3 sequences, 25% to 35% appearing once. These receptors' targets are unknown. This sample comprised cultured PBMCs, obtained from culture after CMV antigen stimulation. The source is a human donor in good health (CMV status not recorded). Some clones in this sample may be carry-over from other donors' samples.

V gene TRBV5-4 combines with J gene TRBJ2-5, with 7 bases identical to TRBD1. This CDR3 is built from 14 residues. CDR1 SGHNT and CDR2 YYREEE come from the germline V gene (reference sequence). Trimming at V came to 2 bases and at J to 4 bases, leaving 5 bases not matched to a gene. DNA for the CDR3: TGTGCCAGCAGCTTTACAGGGGCTCGAGAGACCCAGTACTTC. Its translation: CASSFTGARETQYF.

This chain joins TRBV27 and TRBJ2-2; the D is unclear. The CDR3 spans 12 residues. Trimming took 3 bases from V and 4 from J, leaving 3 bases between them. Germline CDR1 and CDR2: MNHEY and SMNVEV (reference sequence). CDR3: CASSLFTGELFF. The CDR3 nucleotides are TGTGCCAGCAGTTTGTTCACCGGGGAGCTGTTTTTT.

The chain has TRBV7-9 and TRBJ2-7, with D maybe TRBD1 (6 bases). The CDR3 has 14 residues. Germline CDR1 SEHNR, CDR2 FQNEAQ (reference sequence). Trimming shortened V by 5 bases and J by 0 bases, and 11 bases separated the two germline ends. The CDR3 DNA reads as TGTGCCAGCAGCGACCGGGACAACTCCTACGAGCAGTACTTC. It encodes CASSDRDNSYEQYF.

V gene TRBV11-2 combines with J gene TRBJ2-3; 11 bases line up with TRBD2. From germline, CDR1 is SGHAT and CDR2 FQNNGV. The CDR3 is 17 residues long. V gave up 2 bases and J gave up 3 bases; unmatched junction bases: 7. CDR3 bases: TGTGCCAGCAGCTTACCGGGTAGCGGGAGGGATACAGATACGCAGTATTTT. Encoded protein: CASSLPGSGRDTDTQYF.

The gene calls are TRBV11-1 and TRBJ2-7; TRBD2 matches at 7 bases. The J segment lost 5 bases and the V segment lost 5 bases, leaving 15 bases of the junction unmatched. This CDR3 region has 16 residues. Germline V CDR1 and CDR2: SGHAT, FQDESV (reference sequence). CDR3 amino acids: CASSPFEGRDGDEQYF. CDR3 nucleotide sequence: TGTGCCAGCAGCCCGTTCGAGGGGAGGGATGGTGACGAGCAGTACTTC.

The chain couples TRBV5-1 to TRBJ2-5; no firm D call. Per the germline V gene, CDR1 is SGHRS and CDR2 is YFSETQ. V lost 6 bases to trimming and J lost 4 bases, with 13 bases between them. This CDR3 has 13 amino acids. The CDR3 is CASTFTAGETQYF. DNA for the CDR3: TGCGCCAGCACTTTCACCGCAGGAGAGACCCAGTACTTC. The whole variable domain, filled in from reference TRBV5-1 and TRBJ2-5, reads KAGVTQTPRYLIKTRGQQVTLSCSPISGHRSVSWYQQTPGQGLQFLFEYFSETQRNKGNFPGRFSGRQFSNSRSEMNVSTLELGDSALYLCASTFTAGETQYFGPGTRLLVL.

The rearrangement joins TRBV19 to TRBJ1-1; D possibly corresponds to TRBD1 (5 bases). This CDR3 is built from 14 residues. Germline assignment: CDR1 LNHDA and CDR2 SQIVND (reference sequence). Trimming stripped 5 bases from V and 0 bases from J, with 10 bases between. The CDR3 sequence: CASSLRTMNTEAFF. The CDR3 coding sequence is TGTGCCAGTAGTCTGAGGACAATGAACACTGAAGCTTTCTTT.

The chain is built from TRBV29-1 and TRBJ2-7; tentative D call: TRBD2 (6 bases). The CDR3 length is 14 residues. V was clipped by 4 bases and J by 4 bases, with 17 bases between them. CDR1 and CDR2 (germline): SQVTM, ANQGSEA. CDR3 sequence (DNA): TGCAGCGTTGTAGGAGGGGAAGGGATATACGAGCAGTACTTC. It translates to CSVVGGEGIYEQYF.

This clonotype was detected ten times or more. DNA of the CDR3: TGTGCCAGCAGCTTATCGGTCACAGATACGCAGTATTTT. Protein sequence: CASSLSVTDTQYF. The chain joins TRBV7-9 to TRBJ2-3; D not certain. In germline, CDR1 is SEHNR, CDR2 FQNEAQ (reference sequence). The V end lost 2 bases, the J end lost 2 bases, and 5 bases lay between the germline ends. The CDR3 is made up of 13 amino acids.

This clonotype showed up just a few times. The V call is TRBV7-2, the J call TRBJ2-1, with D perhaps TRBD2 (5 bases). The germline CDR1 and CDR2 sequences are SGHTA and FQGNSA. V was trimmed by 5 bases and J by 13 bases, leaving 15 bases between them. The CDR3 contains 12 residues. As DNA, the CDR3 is TGTGCCAGCAGCCCAGCCGGGGATCTCCAGTTCTTC. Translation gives CASSPAGDLQFF.

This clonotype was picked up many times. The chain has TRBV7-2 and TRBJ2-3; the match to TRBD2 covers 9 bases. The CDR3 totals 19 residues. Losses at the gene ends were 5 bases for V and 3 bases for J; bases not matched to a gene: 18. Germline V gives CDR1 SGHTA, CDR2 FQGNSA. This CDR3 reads CASSTGRLAALWRTDTQYF. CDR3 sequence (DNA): TGTGCCAGCAGCACCGGAAGACTAGCGGCCTTGTGGAGGACAGATACGCAGTATTTT. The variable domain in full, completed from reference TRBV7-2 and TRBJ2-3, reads GAGVSQSPSNKVTEKGKDVELRCDPISGHTALYWYRQSLGQGLEFLIYFQGNSAPDKSGLPSDRFSAERTGGSVSTLTIQRTQQEDSAVYLCASSTGRLAALWRTDTQYFGPGTRLTVL.

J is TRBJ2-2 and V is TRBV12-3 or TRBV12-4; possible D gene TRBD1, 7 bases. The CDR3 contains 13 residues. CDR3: CAVQGGYTGELFF. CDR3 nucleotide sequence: TGTGCTGTGCAGGGGGGTTACACCGGGGAGCTGTTTTTT.

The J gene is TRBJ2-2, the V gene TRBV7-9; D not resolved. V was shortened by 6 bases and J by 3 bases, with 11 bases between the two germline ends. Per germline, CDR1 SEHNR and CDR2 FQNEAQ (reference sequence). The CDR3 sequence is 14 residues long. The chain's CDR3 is CASSQDTYTGELFF. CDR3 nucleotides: TGTGCCAGCAGTCAAGACACATACACCGGGGAGCTGTTTTTT.

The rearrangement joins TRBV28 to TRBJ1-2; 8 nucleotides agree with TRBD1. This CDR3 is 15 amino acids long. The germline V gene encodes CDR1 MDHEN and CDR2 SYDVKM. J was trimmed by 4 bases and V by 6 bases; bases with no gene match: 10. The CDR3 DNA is TGTGCCAGCAGGACCCGGACAGGGTCGAGCTATGGCTACACCTTC. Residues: CASRTRTGSSYGYTF.

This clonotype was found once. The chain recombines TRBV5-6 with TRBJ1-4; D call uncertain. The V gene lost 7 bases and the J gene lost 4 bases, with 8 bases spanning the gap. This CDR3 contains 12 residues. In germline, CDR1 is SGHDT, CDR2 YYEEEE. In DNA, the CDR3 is TGTGCCAGCTCTCACAGTAATGAAAAACTGTTTTTT. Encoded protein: CASSHSNEKLFF.

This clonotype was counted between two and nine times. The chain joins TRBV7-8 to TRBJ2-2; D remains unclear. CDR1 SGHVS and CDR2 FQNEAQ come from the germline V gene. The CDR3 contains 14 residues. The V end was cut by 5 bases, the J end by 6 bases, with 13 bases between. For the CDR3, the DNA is TGTGCCAGCAGCCCACGGTCAAGGGCCGGGGAGCTGTTTTTT. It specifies CASSPRSRAGELFF.

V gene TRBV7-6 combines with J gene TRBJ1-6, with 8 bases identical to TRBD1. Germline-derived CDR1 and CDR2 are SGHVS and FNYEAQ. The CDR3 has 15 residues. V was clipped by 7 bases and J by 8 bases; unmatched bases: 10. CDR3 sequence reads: CASTSSQGGYSPLHF. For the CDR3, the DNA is TGTGCCAGCACCTCGTCACAGGGGGGGTATTCACCCCTCCACTTT.

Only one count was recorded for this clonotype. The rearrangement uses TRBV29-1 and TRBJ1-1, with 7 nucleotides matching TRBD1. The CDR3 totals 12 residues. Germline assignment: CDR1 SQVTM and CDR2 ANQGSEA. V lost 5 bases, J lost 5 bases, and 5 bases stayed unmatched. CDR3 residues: CSVRDSRTEAFF. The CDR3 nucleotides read TGCAGCGTTCGGGACAGCAGAACTGAAGCTTTCTTT. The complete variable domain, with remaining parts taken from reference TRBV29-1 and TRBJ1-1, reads SAVISQKPSRDICQRGTSLTIQCQVDSQVTMMFWYRQQPGQSLTLIATANQGSEATYESGFVIDKFPISRPNLTFSTLTVSNMSPEDSSIYLCSVRDSRTEAFFGQGTRLTVV.

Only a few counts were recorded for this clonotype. CDR3 sequence (DNA): TGTGCCAGCAGTTTCCGGGACCTCATAGGCTACACCTTC. Protein sequence: CASSFRDLIGYTF. This chain uses TRBV12-3 or TRBV12-4 with TRBJ1-2; perhaps TRBD1 as D (5 bases). Trimming stripped 3 bases from V and 8 bases from J, with 13 bases between. This CDR3 region has 13 residues.

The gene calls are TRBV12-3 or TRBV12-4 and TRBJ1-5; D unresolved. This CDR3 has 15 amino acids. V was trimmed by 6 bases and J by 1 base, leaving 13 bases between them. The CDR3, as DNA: TGTGCCAGCAGGAGGTCACCGGGAAGCAATCAGCCCCAGCATTTT. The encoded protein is CASRRSPGSNQPQHF.

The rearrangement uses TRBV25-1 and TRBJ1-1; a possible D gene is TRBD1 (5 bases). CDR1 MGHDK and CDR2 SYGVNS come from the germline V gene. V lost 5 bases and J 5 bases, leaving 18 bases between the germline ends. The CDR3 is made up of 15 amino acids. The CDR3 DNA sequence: TGTGCCAGCAGTCCACACCAGGGTACACGGACTGAAGCTTTCTTT. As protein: CASSPHQGTRTEAFF.

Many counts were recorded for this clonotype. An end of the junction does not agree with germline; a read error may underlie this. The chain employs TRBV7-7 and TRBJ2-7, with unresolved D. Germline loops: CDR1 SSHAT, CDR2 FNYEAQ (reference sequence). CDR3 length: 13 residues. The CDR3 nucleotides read TGTGCTAGCAGCTTAACTCGCGCAGGCGAGCAGTACTTC. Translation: CASSLTRAGEQYF.

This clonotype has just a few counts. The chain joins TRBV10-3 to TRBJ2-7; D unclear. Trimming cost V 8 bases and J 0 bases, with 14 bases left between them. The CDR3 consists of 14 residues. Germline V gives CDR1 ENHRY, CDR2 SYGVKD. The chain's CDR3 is CAIGRLASSYEQYF. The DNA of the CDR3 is TGTGCCATCGGACGTCTCGCGAGCTCCTACGAGCAGTACTTC.

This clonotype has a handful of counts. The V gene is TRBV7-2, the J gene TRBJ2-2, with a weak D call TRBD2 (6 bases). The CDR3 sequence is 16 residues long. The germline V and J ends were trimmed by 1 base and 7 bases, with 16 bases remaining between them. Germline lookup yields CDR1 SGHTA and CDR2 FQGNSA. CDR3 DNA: TGTGCCAGCAGCTTAGATACAAGCGGGCCCCTCGGGGAGCTGTTTTTT. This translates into CASSLDTSGPLGELFF.

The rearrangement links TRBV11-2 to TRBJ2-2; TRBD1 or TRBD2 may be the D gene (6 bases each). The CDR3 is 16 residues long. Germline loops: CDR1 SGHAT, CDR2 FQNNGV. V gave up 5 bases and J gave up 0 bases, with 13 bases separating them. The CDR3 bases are TGTGCCAGCAGCCCAATACGGGGGCCGAACACCGGGGAGCTGTTTTTT. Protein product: CASSPIRGPNTGELFF.

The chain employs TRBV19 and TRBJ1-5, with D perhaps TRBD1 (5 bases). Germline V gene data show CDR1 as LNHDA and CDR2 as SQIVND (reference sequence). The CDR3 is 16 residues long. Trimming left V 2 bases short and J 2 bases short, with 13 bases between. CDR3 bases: TGTGCCAGTAGTATACTGGGGGTAGAGCGCAATCAGCCCCAGCATTTT. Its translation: CASSILGVERNQPQHF.

CDR3 coding DNA: TGTGCCAGCAGTGAGTATATCGGGACTAGATTTCGTGAGCAGTTCTTC. It translates to CASSEYIGTRFREQFF. The chain couples TRBV6-2 or TRBV6-3 to TRBJ2-1; 8 bases align to TRBD2. Trimming cost V 5 bases and J 9 bases; bases outside gene matches: 15. This CDR3 contains 16 residues. In germline, CDR1 is MNHEY, CDR2 SVGEGT.